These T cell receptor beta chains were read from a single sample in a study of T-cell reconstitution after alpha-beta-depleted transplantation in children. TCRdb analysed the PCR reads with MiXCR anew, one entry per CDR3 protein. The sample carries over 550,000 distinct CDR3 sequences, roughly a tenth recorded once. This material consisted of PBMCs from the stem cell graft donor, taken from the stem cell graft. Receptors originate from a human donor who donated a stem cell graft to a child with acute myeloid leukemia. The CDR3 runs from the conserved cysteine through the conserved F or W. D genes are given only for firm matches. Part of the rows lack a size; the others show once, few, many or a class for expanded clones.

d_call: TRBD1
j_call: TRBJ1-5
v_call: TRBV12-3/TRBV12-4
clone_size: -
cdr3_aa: CATRRGQGADQPQHF
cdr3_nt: TGTGCCACCCGGAGGGGACAGGGGGCTGATCAGCCCCAGCATTTT

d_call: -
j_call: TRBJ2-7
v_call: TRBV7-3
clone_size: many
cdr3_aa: CASSPNGGYEQYF
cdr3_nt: TGTGCCAGCAGCCCCAATGGGGGGTACGAGCAGTACTTC

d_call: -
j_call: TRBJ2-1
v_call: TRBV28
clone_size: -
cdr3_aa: CASSPPAGDTYNEQFF
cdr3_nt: TGTGCCAGCAGTCCACCAGCCGGGGACACTTACAATGAGCAGTTCTTC

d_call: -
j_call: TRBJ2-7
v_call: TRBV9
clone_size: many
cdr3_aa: CASTPNPDLAYEQYF
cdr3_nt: TGTGCCAGCACCCCAAATCCGGACTTAGCCTACGAGCAGTACTTC

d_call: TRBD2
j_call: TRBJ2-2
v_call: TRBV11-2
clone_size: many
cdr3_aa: CASSHLTSENTGELFF
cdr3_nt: TGTGCCAGCAGCCATTTAACTAGCGAGAACACCGGGGAGCTGTTTTTT

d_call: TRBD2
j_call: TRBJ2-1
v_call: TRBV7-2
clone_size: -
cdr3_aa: CASSPVSGRAGNEQFF
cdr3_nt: TGTGCCAGCAGCCCAGTTAGCGGGAGGGCCGGGAATGAGCAGTTCTTC

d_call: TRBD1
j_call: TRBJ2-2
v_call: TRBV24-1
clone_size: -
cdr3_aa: CATSDLSPSTGANTGELFF
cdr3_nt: TGTGCCACCAGTGATTTATCCCCCTCGACAGGGGCGAACACCGGGGAGCTGTTTTTT

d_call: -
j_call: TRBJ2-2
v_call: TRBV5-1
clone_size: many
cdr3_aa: CASSLEPGAAGELFF
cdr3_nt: TGCGCCAGCAGCTTGGAACCGGGAGCGGCCGGGGAGCTGTTTTTT

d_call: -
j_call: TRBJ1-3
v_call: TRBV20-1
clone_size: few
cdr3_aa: CSARAGNGNTIYF
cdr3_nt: TGCAGTGCTAGAGCGGGGAACGGAAACACCATATATTTT

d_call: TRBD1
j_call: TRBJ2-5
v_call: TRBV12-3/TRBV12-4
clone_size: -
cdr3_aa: CASSFYRRGPYQETQYF
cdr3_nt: TGTGCCAGCAGTTTCTATAGAAGGGGGCCGTACCAAGAGACCCAGTACTTC

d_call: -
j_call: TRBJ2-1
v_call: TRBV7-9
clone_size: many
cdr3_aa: CASSRENEQFF
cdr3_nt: TGTGCCAGCAGCCGAGAAAATGAGCAGTTCTTC

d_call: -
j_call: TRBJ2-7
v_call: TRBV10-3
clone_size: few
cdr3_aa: CAISSGTSYEQYF
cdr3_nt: TGTGCCATCAGCTCAGGCACGTCCTACGAGCAGTACTTC

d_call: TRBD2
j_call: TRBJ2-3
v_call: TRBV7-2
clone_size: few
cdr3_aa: CASRLGTGGTDTQYF
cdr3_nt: TGTGCCAGCAGATTGGGGACGGGAGGGACAGATACGCAGTATTTT

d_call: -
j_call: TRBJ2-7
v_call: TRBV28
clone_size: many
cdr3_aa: CASQGGPTRSYEQYF
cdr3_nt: TGTGCCAGCCAGGGCGGGCCCACAAGGTCCTACGAGCAGTACTTC

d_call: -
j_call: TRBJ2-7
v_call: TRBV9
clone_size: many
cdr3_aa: CASSVRGDSYEQYF
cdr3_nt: TGTGCCAGCAGCGTCCGGGGAGATTCCTACGAGCAGTACTTC

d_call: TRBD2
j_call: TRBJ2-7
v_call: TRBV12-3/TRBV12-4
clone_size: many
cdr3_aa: CASSRRENEQYF
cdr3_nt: TGTGCCAGCTCGAGGCGGGAGAACGAGCAGTACTTC

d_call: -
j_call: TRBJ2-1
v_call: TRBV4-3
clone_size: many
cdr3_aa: CASSQERGQFF
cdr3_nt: TGCGCCAGCAGCCAAGAAAGGGGACAGTTCTTC

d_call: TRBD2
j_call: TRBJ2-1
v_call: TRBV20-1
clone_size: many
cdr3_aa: CSASPSGRRNEQFF
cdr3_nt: TGCAGTGCTAGCCCCAGCGGGAGACGAAATGAGCAGTTCTTC

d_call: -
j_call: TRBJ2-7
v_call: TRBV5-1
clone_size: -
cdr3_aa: CASSPTGPEQYF
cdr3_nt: TGCGCCAGCAGCCCTACAGGGCCCGAGCAGTACTTC

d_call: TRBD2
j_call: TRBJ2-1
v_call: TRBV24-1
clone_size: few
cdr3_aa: CATSETSGRASSYNEQFF
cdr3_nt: TGTGCCACCAGTGAAACTAGCGGGAGGGCAAGCTCCTACAATGAGCAGTTCTTC

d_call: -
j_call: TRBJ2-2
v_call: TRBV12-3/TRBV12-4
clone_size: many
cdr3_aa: CASSLGSSWFTGELFF
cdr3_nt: TGTGCCAGCAGTTTAGGGTCTAGCTGGTTCACCGGGGAGCTGTTTTTT

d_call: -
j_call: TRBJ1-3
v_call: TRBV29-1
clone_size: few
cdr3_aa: CSGGEGNTIYF
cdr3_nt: TGCAGCGGGGGAGAGGGAAACACCATATATTTT

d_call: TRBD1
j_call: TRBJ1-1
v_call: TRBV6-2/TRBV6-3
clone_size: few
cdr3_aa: CASRDSGQANTEAFF
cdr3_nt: TGTGCCAGCAGGGACTCGGGACAGGCGAACACTGAAGCTTTCTTT

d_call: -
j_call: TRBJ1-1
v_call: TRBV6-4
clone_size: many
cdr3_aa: CASSPEQSNTEAFF
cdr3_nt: TGTGCCAGCAGCCCGGAACAGTCGAACACTGAAGCTTTCTTT

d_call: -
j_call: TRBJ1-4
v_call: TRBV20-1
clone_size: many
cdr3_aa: CSAPNLTRSRIEKLFF
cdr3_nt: TGCAGTGCTCCCAACCTGACCCGTTCTCGGATCGAAAAACTGTTTTTT

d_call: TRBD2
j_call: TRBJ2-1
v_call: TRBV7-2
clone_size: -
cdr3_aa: CASSLGTSGIGNEQFF
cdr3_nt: TGTGCCAGCAGCTTAGGGACTAGCGGGATTGGCAATGAGCAGTTCTTC

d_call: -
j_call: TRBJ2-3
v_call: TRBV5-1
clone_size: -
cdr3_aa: CASSLYAGAGDTQYF
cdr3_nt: TGCGCCAGCAGCTTGTATGCAGGGGCGGGAGATACGCAGTATTTT

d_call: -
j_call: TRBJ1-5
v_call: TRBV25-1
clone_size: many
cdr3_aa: CASSTGHPHQPQHF
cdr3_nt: TGTGCCAGCAGTACGGGACACCCCCATCAGCCCCAGCATTTT

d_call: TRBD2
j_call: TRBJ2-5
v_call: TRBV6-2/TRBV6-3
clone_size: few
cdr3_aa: CASSYSIPLAGGHGGETQYF
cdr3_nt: TGTGCCAGCAGTTACTCAATCCCACTAGCGGGAGGGCACGGGGGAGAGACCCAGTACTTC

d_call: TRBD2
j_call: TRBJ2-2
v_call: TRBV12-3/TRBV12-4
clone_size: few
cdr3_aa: CASSFLASGRGSTGELFF
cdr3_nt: TGTGCCAGCAGTTTTCTTGCTAGCGGGAGGGGGAGCACCGGGGAGCTGTTTTTT

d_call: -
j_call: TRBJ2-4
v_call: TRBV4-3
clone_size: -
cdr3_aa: CASSQDSGATYIQYF
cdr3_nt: TGCGCCAGCAGCCAAGATTCGGGAGCCACGTACATTCAGTACTTC

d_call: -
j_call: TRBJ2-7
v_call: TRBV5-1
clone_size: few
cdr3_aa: CASSLGGVGYEQYF
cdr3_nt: TGCGCCAGCAGCTTGGGAGGGGTTGGTTACGAGCAGTACTTC

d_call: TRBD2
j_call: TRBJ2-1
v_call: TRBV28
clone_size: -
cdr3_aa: CASSPETSGGPYNEQFF
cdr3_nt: TGTGCCAGCAGCCCAGAAACTAGCGGGGGACCGTACAATGAGCAGTTCTTC

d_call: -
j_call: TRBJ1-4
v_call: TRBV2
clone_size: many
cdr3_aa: CASSDRGEKLFF
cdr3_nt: TGTGCCAGCAGTGACAGGGGAGAAAAACTGTTTTTT

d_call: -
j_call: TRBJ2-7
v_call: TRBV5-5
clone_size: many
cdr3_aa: CASRAAGQLSLYEQYF
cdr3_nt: TGTGCCAGCAGGGCGGCGGGTCAACTTTCGCTCTACGAGCAGTACTTC

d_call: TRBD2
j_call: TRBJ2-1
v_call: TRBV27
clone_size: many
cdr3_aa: CASSRTSGDNEQFF
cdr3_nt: TGTGCCAGCAGTCGGACTAGCGGCGACAATGAGCAGTTCTTC

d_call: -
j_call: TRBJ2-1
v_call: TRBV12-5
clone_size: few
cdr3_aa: CASGLPSALEVRLDYNEQFF
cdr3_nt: TGTGCTAGTGGTTTGCCGAGCGCCCTCGAAGTGCGGCTGGACTACAATGAGCAGTTCTTC

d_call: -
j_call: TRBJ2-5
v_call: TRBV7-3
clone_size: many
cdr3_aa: CASSLRPMGGTETQYF
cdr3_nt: TGTGCCAGCAGCTTAAGGCCCATGGGCGGTACGGAGACCCAGTACTTC

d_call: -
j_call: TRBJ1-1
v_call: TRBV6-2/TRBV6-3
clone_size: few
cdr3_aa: CASSYLAGNTEAFF
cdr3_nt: TGTGCCAGCAGTTACCTCGCCGGGAACACTGAAGCTTTCTTT

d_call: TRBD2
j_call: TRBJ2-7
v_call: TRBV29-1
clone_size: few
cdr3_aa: CSAGTSGSASYEQYF
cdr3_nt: TGCAGCGCTGGGACTAGCGGGAGCGCCTCCTACGAGCAGTACTTC

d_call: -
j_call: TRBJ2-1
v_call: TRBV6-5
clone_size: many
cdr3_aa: CASSPMGSEQFF
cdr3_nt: TGTGCCAGCAGTCCCATGGGAAGTGAGCAGTTCTTC

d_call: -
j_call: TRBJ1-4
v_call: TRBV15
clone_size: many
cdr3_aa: CATSRDNGGNEKLFF
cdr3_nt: TGTGCCACCAGCAGAGATAATGGCGGTAATGAAAAACTGTTTTTT